This TCR beta chain was identified in a study of CD8+ T cells in alopecia areata. At the level of the study: Grafting placed skin from roughly 6-13-month-old C3H/HeJ donors with spontaneous alopecia onto roughly 6-10-week-old female C3H/HeJ mice. Study-level results: Sequencing of scalp samples also includes resident alphabeta T cells from normal skin.

CDR3 length equals 12 residues. Germline assignment: CDR1 MNHDT and CDR2 YYDKIL. cDNA serving as the sequencing template came from extracted, reverse transcribed RNA. Method: immunoSEQ multiplex PCR; TCRdb's copy keeps in-frame clones and lacks some. Recorded here are around 100,000 clones, none singletons. Details on this clone: Antigen specificity is unknown. Genes and germline come from the mouse. The read ends 4 residues before the CDR3 terminus; that terminus is restored from the germline J gene.

The chain employs TRBV17 and TRBJ2-4, with D unclear. The receptor was isolated from a C3H/HeJ mouse with alopecia areata. The strain's MHC: H2-k. Sequenced input: lesional skin. Here the CDR3 reads CASSSAENTLYF. The CDR3 bases that were read are TGTGCTAGCAGTAGCGCAGAAAAC.